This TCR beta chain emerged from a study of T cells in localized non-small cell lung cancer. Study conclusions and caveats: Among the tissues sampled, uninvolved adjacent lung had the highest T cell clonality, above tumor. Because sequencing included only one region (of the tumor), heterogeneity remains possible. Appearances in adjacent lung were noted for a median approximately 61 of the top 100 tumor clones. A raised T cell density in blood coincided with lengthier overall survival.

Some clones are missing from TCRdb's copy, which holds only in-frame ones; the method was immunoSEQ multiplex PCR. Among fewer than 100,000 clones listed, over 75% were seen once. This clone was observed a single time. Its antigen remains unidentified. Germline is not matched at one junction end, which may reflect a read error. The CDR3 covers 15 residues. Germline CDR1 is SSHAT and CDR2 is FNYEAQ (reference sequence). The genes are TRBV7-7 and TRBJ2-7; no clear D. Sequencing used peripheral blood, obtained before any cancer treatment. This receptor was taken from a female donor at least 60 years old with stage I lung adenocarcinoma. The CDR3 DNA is TGTGCTAGCAGTCCAGCCCAAAGGAATGCCTACGAGCAGTACTTC. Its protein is CASSPAQRNAYEQYF. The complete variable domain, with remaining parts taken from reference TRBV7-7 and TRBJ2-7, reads GAGVSQSPRYKVTKRGQDVTLRCDPISSHATLYWYQQALGQGPEFLTYFNYEAQPDKSGLPSDRFSAERPEGSISTLTIQRTEQRDSAMYRCASSPAQRNAYEQYFGPGTRLTVT.